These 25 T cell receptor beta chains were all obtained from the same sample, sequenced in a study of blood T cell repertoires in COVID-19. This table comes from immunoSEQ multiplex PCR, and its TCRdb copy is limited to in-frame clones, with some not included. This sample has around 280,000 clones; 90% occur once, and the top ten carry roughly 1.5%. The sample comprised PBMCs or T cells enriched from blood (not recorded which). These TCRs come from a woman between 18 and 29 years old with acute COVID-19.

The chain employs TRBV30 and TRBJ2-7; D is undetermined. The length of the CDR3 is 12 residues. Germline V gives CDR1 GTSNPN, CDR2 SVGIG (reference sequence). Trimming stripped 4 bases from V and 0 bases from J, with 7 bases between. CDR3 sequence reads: CAWTHGSYEQYF. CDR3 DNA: TGTGCCTGGACTCACGGCTCCTACGAGCAGTACTTC.

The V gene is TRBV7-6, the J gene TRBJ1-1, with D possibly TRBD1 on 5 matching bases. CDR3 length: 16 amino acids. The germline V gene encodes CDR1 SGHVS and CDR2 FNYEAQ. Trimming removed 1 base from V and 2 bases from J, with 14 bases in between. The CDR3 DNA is TGTGCCAGCAGCTTAGACCTGGGGGGAGGAAACACTGAAGCTTTCTTT. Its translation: CASSLDLGGGNTEAFF.

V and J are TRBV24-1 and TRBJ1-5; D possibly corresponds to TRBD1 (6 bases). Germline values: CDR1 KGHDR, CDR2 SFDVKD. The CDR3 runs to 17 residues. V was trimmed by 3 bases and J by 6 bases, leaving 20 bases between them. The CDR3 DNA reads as TGTGCCACCAGTGATGTCCGGGCTCCGGACAGCCGTCAGCCCCAGCATTTT. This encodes CATSDVRAPDSRQPQHF.

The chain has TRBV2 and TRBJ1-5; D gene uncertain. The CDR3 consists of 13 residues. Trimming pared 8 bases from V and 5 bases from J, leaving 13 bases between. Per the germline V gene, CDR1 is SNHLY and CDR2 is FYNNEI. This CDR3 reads CASRPRLDQPQHF. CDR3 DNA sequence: TGTGCCAGCCGCCCCCGCTTAGATCAGCCCCAGCATTTT.

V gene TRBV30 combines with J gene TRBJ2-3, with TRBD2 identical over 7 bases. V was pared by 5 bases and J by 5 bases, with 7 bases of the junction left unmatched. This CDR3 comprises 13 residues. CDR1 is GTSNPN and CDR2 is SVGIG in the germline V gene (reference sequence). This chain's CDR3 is CAWDWGGRDTQYF. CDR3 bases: TGTGCCTGGGATTGGGGGGGTAGAGATACGCAGTATTTT. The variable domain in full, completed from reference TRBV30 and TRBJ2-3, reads SQTIHQWPATLVQPVGSPLSLECTVEGTSNPNLYWYRQAAGRGLQLLFYSVGIGQISSEVPQNLSASRPQDRQFILSSKKLLLSDSGFYLCAWDWGGRDTQYFGPGTRLTVL.

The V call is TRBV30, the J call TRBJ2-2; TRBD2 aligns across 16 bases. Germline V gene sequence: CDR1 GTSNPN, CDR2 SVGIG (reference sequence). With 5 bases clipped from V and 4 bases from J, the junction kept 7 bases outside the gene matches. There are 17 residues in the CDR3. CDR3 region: CAWQTGTSGRATGELFF. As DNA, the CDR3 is TGTGCCTGGCAAACCGGGACTAGCGGGAGGGCCACCGGGGAGCTGTTTTTT.

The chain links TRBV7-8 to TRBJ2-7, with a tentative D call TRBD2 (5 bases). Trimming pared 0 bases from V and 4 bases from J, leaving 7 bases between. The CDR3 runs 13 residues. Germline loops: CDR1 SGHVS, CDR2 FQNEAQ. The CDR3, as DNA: TGTGCCAGCAGCTTAGCGTGGACTTACGAGCAGTACTTC. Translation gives CASSLAWTYEQYF.

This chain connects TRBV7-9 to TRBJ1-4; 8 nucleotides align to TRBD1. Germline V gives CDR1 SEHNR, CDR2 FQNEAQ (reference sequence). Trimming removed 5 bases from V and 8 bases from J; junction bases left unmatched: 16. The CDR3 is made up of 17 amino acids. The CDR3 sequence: CASSLGQGGLDSEKLFF. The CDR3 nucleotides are TGTGCCAGCAGCCTCGGACAGGGTGGATTGGATTCCGAAAAACTGTTTTTT.

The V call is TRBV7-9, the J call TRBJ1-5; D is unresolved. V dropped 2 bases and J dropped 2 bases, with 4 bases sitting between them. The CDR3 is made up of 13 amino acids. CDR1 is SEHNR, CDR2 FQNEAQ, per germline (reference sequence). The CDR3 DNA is TGTGCCAGCAGCTTACCAGGCAATCAGCCCCAGCATTTT. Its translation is CASSLPGNQPQHF.

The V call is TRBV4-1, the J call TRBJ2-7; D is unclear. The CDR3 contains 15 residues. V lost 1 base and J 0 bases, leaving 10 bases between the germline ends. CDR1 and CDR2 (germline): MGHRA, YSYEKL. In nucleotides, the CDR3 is TGCGCCAGCAGCCAAGCACCCCAGGCCTCCTACGAGCAGTACTTC. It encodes CASSQAPQASYEQYF.

CDR3 region: CASRAGTVEYEQYF. The CDR3 DNA follows: TGCGCCAGCAGGGCCGGGACAGTGGAATACGAGCAGTACTTC. The rearrangement uses TRBV5-1 and TRBJ2-7; 7 bases agree with TRBD1. This CDR3 region has 14 residues. V gave up 5 bases and J gave up 4 bases; unmatched junction bases: 9. Germline V gives CDR1 SGHRS, CDR2 YFSETQ. The full variable domain, in which reference TRBV5-1 and TRBJ2-7 provide the parts outside the CDR3, is KAGVTQTPRYLIKTRGQQVTLSCSPISGHRSVSWYQQTPGQGLQFLFEYFSETQRNKGNFPGRFSGRQFSNSRSEMNVSTLELGDSALYLCASRAGTVEYEQYFGPGTRLTVT.

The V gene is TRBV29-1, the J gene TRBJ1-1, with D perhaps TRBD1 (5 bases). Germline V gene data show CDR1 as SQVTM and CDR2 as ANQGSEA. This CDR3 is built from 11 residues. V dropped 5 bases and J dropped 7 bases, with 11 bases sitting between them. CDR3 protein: CSVKRDSEAFF. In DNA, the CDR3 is TGCAGCGTTAAAAGAGACAGTGAAGCTTTCTTT.

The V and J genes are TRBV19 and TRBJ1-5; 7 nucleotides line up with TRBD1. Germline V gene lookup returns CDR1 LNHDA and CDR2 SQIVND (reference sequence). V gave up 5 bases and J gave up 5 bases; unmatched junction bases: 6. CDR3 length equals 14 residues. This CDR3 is CASSLQGVDQPQHF. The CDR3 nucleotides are TGTGCCAGTAGTCTTCAGGGGGTTGATCAGCCCCAGCATTTT.

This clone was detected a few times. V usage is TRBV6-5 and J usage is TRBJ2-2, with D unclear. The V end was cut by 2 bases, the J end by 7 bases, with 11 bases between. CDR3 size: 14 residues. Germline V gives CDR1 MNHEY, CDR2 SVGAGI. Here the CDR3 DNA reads TGTGCCAGCAGTTACCTGCTAGTGGGCGGGGAGCTGTTTTTT. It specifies CASSYLLVGGELFF.

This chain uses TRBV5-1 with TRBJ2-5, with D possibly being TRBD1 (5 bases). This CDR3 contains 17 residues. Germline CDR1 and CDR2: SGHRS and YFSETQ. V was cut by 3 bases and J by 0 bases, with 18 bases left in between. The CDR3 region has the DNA TGCGCCAGCAGCTCACGGCCCAGACAGAGCTACCAAGAGACCCAGTACTTC. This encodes CASSSRPRQSYQETQYF.

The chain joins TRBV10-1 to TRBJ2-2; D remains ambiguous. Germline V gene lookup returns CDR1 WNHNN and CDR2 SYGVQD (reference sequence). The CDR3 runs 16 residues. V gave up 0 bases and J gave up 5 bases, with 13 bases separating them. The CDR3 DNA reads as TGCGCCAGCAGTGAGTCCGACTGGCGAGCGACCGGGGAGCTGTTTTTT. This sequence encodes CASSESDWRATGELFF.

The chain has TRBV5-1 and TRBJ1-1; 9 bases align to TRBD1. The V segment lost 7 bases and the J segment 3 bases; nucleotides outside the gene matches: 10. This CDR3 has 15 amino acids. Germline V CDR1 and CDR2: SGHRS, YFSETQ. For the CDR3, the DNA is TGCGCCAGCCCCCCGAGGACAGGGGATGACACTGAAGCTTTCTTT. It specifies CASPPRTGDDTEAFF.

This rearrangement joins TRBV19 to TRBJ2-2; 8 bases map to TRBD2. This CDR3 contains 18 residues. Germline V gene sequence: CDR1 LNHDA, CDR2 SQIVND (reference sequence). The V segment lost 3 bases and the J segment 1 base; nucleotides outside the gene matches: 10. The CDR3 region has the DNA TGTGCCAGTAGTATCGGTAGCGGGATTAATGTGAACACCGGGGAGCTGTTTTTT. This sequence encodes CASSIGSGINVNTGELFF.

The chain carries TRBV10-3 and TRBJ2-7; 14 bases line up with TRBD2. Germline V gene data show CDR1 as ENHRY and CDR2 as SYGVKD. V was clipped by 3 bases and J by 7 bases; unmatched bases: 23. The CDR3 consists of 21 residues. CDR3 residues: CAISDGAGGGRGTSGSREQYF. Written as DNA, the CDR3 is TGTGCCATCAGTGACGGGGCAGGGGGTGGACGAGGGACTAGCGGGAGTAGGGAGCAGTACTTC.

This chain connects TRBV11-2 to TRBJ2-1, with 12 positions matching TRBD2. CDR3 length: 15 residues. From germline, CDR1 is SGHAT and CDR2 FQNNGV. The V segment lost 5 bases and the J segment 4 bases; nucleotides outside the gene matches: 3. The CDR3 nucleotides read TGTGCCAGCAGCCGGACTAGCGGGGTATACAATGAGCAGTTCTTC. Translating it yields CASSRTSGVYNEQFF.

The CDR3 DNA reads TGTGCCAGCAGCTTATCCTTCTACGAGCAGTACTTC. This translates into CASSLSFYEQYF. The chain uses TRBV7-8 and TRBJ2-7, with unresolved D. Per the germline V gene, CDR1 is SGHVS and CDR2 is FQNEAQ. The V end was cut by 2 bases, the J end by 3 bases, with 5 bases between. The CDR3 sequence is 12 residues long.

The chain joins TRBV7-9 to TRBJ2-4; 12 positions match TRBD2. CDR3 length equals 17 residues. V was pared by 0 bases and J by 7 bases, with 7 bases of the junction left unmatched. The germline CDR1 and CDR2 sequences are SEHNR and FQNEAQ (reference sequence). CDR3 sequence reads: CASSLAQTSGSWNIQYF. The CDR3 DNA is TGTGCCAGCAGCTTAGCGCAGACTAGCGGGAGTTGGAACATTCAGTACTTC. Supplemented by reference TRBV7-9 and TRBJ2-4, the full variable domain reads DTGVSQNPRHKITKRGQNVTFRCDPISEHNRLYWYRQTLGQGPEFLTYFQNEAQLEKSRLLSDRFSAERPKGSFSTLEIQRTEQGDSAMYLCASSLAQTSGSWNIQYFGAGTRLSVL.

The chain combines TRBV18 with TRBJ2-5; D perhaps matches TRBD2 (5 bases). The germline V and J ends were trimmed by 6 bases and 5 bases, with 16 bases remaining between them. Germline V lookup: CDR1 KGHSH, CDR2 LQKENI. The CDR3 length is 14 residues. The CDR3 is CASSPAAKRETQYF. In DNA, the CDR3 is TGTGCCAGCTCGCCAGCGGCAAAAAGGGAGACCCAGTACTTC.

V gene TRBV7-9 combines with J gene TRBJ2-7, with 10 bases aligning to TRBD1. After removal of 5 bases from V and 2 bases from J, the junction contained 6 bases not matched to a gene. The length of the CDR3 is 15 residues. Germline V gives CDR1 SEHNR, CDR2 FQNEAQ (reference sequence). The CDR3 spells CASSDLGQGTYEQYF. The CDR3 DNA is TGTGCCAGCAGCGATTTGGGACAGGGGACCTACGAGCAGTACTTC.

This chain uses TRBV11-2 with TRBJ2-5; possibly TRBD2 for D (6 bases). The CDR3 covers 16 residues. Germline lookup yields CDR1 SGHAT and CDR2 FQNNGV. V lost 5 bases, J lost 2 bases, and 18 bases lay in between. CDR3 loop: CASSRRASFSQETQYF. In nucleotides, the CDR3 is TGTGCCAGCAGCCGGAGGGCTAGCTTTTCTCAAGAGACCCAGTACTTC.